Described below is a single TCR beta chain sequence and its context. The count of this clone is one. Its specific antigen is unknown. Base qualities are not provided; no much larger clone lies one nucleotide away. The junction carries 10 bases between V and J, which are trimmed by 7 bases and 1 base respectively. CDR1 WSHSY and CDR2 SAAADI were looked up in the germline V gene. The CDR3 sequence holds 13 residues, the cysteine and phenylalanine included. The read is trimmed to its CDR3 DNA, 39 bases read in frame from base 1. TCRbeta CDR3 regions were amplified from genomic DNA using the immunoSEQ Assay, a bias-controlled multiplex PCR. Per the original workflow: Within the assay, amplification of reference gene primers was used to estimate how many nucleated cells each sample contained. Sequence reads were collapsed and filtered to measure the absolute abundance of every unique TCRbeta CDR3 rearrangement. For each sample, productive Simpson clonality was calculated as the square root of Simpson's diversity index across productive rearrangements. The table comes from immuneACCESS by way of TCRdb, which keeps in-frame sequences with V and J called. Part of the clones is missing from these tables; in studies checked, under half for an unresolved V gene and the rest for unknown reasons. Clone size and the V and J calls come from that table; the DNA yielded D and trimming. A total of 150,000 to 200,000 clones appear in this sample, around 89% of them only once. Of the sample, around 8% is held by the ten largest clones.

This sample is drawn from a study of blood T cell repertoires in COVID-19 (dated by TCRdb to 2020 to 2022). With respect to the entire study: Collaborator samples came from the United States, Italy and Spain and covered acute and convalescent phases of COVID-19. Nearly every sample came with metadata listing a de-identified subject ID, COVID-19 status, age in years and sex. The repertoires were released in a freely available public database intended as a resource for research on the immune response to SARS-CoV-2. Subjects who had been exposed to COVID-19, were actively infected with it, or had recovered from it provided the deeply sampled blood TCRbeta repertoires that made up the dataset. The samples were drawn from the first 160 participants of the ongoing ImmuneRACE study and from 1,200 or so subjects provided by 6 global collaborators. The material from the prospective study consisted of cDNA or gDNA derived from T cells, B-cell-depleted T cells, or PBMCs. HLA class I and class II types, where available, came from metadata supplied by the sample provider rather than from assay-based typing.

Study-wide conclusions, independent of this receptor: How much clinical and demographic metadata was included differed by source and by participant, and the metadata was provided uncurated.

Participants in the prospective study were aged roughly 18 to 89 years, lived in some 24 United States geographic areas, and enrolled through a virtual design. In the prospective study, participants were assigned to cohorts based on the clinical history participants reported in a screening survey and a study questionnaire. Recovered participants in ImmuneRACE Cohort 3 were defined by two consecutive negative NP/OP PCR tests, clearance by a healthcare professional, or resolution of symptoms. In the prospective study, mobile phlebotomists collected whole blood, serum and a nasopharyngeal or oropharyngeal swab from each participant. Prospective study participants could optionally give additional blood draws and questionnaires over an approximately two-month period. Blood samples from the prospective study were shipped frozen or at room temperature prior to DNA extraction.

The receptor chain draws on TRBV10-2 and TRBJ1-1; a tentative D match to TRBD1 spans 6 bases. This TCR derives from a woman between 18 and 30 years old who had recovered from COVID-19. Sequencing was carried out using PBMCs or T cells enriched from blood (not recorded which). The bases are TGCGCCAGCAAACAGGGCCAGAACACTGAAGCTTTCTTT. Translated, this gives CASKQGQNTEAFF.